Below, 20 T cell receptor beta chains from the same sample are listed, as sequenced in a study of T cell responses to AZD1222 COVID-19 vaccine. Here immunoSEQ multiplex PCR was the method, and the copy in TCRdb shows in-frame clones only, minus some. The sample carries some 200,000 clones, approximately 93% recorded once. This material consisted of peripheral blood, taken 28 days after the second AZD1222 dose. Source of these receptors: an adult who received the AZD1222 COVID-19 vaccine.

The rearrangement links TRBV7-2 to TRBJ2-1; a possible D gene is TRBD2 (6 bases). Germline-derived CDR1 and CDR2 are SGHTA and FQGNSA. CDR3 length equals 16 residues. V lost 3 bases and J lost 1, with 13 bases in between. The CDR3 here is CASSLIGGKSYNEQFF. The CDR3 DNA follows: TGTGCCAGCAGCTTGATCGGGGGAAAATCCTACAATGAGCAGTTCTTC.

In regard to this clone: The DNA is left out, because the CDR3 cannot be placed on it with certainty; the CDR3 is given as TCRdb lists it. The J gene is TRBJ2-5, the V gene TRBV2; the table's D call TRBD1 went unverified against the DNA. The CDR3 numbers 16 amino acids, ends counted. Germline CDR1 is SNHLY and CDR2 is FYNNEI. CDR3 protein: CASILDRKKYQETQYF.

This sequence joins TRBV7-3 and TRBJ1-3, with unresolved D. Germline V gene sequence: CDR1 SGHTA, CDR2 FQGTGA. Trimming took 5 bases from V and 3 from J, leaving 11 bases between them. The CDR3 runs 14 residues. CDR3 amino acids: CASSPLGSGNTIYF. The CDR3 bases are TGTGCCAGCAGCCCCCTCGGGAGTGGAAACACCATATATTTT.

The V call is TRBV5-6, the J call TRBJ2-7; TRBD1 aligns across 9 bases. V lost 6 bases and J lost 6; bases outside the gene matches: 19. This CDR3 has 17 residues. Germline V lookup: CDR1 SGHDT, CDR2 YYEEEE. The CDR3 sequence: CASTTWPGDRVIAEQYF. CDR3 sequence (DNA): TGTGCCAGCACCACTTGGCCGGGGGACAGGGTAATCGCCGAGCAGTACTTC.

This CDR3 reads CASSSRTSGFLYEQYF. The CDR3 nucleotides read TGTGCCAGCAGTTCCAGGACTAGCGGATTTCTCTACGAGCAGTACTTC. The chain employs TRBV6-5 and TRBJ2-7, with 10 bases lining up with TRBD2. V lost 4 bases, J lost 3 bases, and 9 bases stayed unmatched. Per the germline V gene, CDR1 is MNHEY and CDR2 is SVGAGI. The CDR3 runs to 16 residues.

The chain is built from TRBV7-3 and TRBJ1-1, with D perhaps TRBD1 (5 bases). CDR1 is SGHTA, CDR2 FQGTGA, per germline. V dropped 3 bases and J dropped 4 bases, with 12 bases sitting between them. This CDR3 comprises 14 residues. The CDR3 sequence: CASSLGGVSTEAFF. The CDR3 DNA sequence: TGTGCCAGCAGCTTGGGAGGGGTAAGCACTGAAGCTTTCTTT.

The chain links TRBV7-8 to TRBJ1-6; 9 bases are a match to TRBD1. Per the germline V gene, CDR1 is SGHVS and CDR2 is FQNEAQ. This CDR3 contains 15 residues. Trimming took 4 bases from V and 7 from J; bases not matched to a gene: 5. The CDR3 DNA reads TGTGCCAGCAGCTCGGGACAGGGAAGAAATTCACCCCTCCACTTT. Protein: CASSSGQGRNSPLHF.

The chain has TRBV10-3 and TRBJ1-2; the D gene is possibly TRBD1 (5 bases). V was shortened by 2 bases and J by 6 bases, with 10 bases between the two germline ends. Germline CDR1 and CDR2: ENHRY and SYGVKD. This CDR3 comprises 13 residues. In DNA form, the CDR3 reads TGTGCCATCAGTGAGCGGGACTTCAATGGCTACACCTTC. Its protein product is CAISERDFNGYTF.

The chain links TRBV4-1 to TRBJ2-1; 9 nucleotides agree with TRBD2. Germline V CDR1 and CDR2: MGHRA, YSYEKL. Trimming cost V 1 base and J 15 bases; bases outside gene matches: 10. CDR3 length: 14 amino acids. The CDR3 DNA reads as TGCGCCAGCAGCCAAGCTAGCGGGGAAGAGATTCCGTTCTTC. This translates into CASSQASGEEIPFF.

This clone was counted between two and nine times. The gene calls are TRBV29-1 and TRBJ2-5, with D uncertain. This CDR3 has 12 residues. Germline CDR1 is SQVTM and CDR2 is ANQGSEA. Trimming cost V 3 bases and J 6 bases, with 11 bases left between them. CDR3 loop: CSVEAQPKTQYF. The CDR3 DNA sequence: TGCAGCGTTGAGGCCCAACCGAAGACCCAGTACTTC.

This rearrangement joins TRBV4-2 to TRBJ2-5; TRBD2 agrees at 7 bases. V was pared by 0 bases and J by 2 bases, with 6 bases of the junction left unmatched. Looked up from germline, CDR1 is LGHNA and CDR2 is YNFKEQ. The CDR3 consists of 16 residues. CDR3 loop: CASSQESGLPQETQYF. The CDR3 DNA is TGTGCCAGCAGCCAAGAATCGGGACTACCACAAGAGACCCAGTACTTC.

This clone was picked up one time. The CDR3 sequence is CASDPRRGYGYTF. DNA for the CDR3: TGTGCCAGTGATCCCCGGAGGGGCTATGGCTACACCTTC. This chain connects TRBV19 to TRBJ1-2, with TRBD1 as a possible D gene (5 bases). Trimming took off 8 bases at V and 4 bases at J, with 14 bases between the two ends. Looked up from germline, CDR1 is LNHDA and CDR2 is SQIVND (reference sequence). The CDR3 has 13 residues.

The J gene is TRBJ2-3, the V gene TRBV18; D perhaps matches TRBD2 (5 bases). Trimming stripped 1 base from V and 1 base from J, with 21 bases between. CDR1 is KGHSH, CDR2 LQKENI, per germline. This CDR3 contains 19 residues. The CDR3 DNA reads as TGTGCCAGCTCACCACAGACCATCAGGACTTCCTCAGGCACAGATACGCAGTATTTT. It encodes CASSPQTIRTSSGTDTQYF. Complete variable domain (other parts from reference TRBV18 and TRBJ2-3): NAGVMQNPRHLVRRRGQEARLRCSPMKGHSHVYWYRQLPEEGLKFMVYLQKENIIDESGMPKERFSAEFPKEGPSILRIQQVVRGDSAAYFCASSPQTIRTSSGTDTQYFGPGTRLTVL.

The chain joins TRBV6-1 to TRBJ1-1; D ambiguous. The CDR3 has 14 amino acids. Germline loops: CDR1 MNHNS, CDR2 SASEGT. With 2 bases removed from V and 3 bases from J, the gap between germline ends came to 10 bases. The CDR3 DNA follows: TGTGCCAGCAGTGAAAGAGCGAGGGACACTGAAGCTTTCTTT. Protein sequence: CASSERARDTEAFF.

J is TRBJ1-5 and V is TRBV10-2, with no clear D. Germline V CDR1 and CDR2: WSHSY, SAAADI. Trimming cost V 0 bases and J 7 bases, with 10 bases left between them. The CDR3 contains 14 residues. CDR3 region: CASSESSRNQPQHF. The CDR3 DNA reads as TGCGCCAGCAGTGAGTCGTCCAGAAACCAGCCCCAGCATTTT.

This clone was observed once. The J gene is TRBJ1-5, the V gene TRBV28; D perhaps matches TRBD1 (6 bases). The CDR3 is 14 residues long. The germline V gene has CDR1 MDHEN and CDR2 SYDVKM. Deletions cut 11 bases from V and 0 bases from J, with 14 bases between. The CDR3 reads CAVRGGYSNQPQHF. In DNA, the CDR3 is TGTGCCGTAAGGGGGGGATATAGCAATCAGCCCCAGCATTTT.

The chain has TRBV24-1 and TRBJ2-1; D possibly corresponds to TRBD2 (6 bases). Germline assignment: CDR1 KGHDR and CDR2 SFDVKD. The CDR3 is 16 amino acids. The ends were cut back, 0 bases at V and 1 base at J, with 9 bases in the middle. The CDR3 sequence is CATSDLTGGSYNEQFF. The CDR3 nucleotides read TGTGCCACCAGTGATTTGACAGGAGGGTCCTACAATGAGCAGTTCTTC.

The chain has TRBV7-2 and TRBJ2-5, with 11 nucleotides matching TRBD1. V was clipped by 5 bases and J by 5 bases; unmatched bases: 7. CDR3 length: 15 residues. Germline lookup yields CDR1 SGHTA and CDR2 FQGNSA. CDR3 DNA sequence: TGTGCCAGCAGCGCGCCGGGACAGGGGGAGGAGACCCAGTACTTC. This translates into CASSAPGQGEETQYF.

The V call is TRBV7-8, the J call TRBJ1-3, with D possibly matching TRBD1 (6 bases). Germline V gene data show CDR1 as SGHVS and CDR2 as FQNEAQ. This CDR3 is built from 17 residues. Between the trimmed V and J ends, which lost 3 bases and 3 bases, there was a span of 18 bases. The CDR3 here is CASSLNRDVFVGNTIYF. In DNA, the CDR3 is TGTGCCAGCAGCTTGAACAGGGATGTATTCGTTGGAAACACCATATATTTT.

In nucleotides, the CDR3 is TGCGCCAGCAGCTTGGCGCCAGGGGGCACAGATACGCAGTATTTT. As protein: CASSLAPGGTDTQYF. The chain joins TRBV5-1 to TRBJ2-3; D is possibly TRBD1 (6 bases). The V end lost 0 bases, the J end lost 1 base, and 9 bases lay between the germline ends. Germline V gene data show CDR1 as SGHRS and CDR2 as YFSETQ. The CDR3 consists of 15 residues.